This TCR beta chain was captured by sequencing in a study of CD8+CD57+ T cells in acquired aplastic anemia. In its sample, this clonotype was seen many times. Before being chosen for sequencing, patients had shown CD8+CD57+ cell expansion by flow cytometry. TCR beta VDJ and CDR3 profiles were obtained from a genomic DNA template. One entry per CDR3 protein, called by TCRdb with MiXCR from the reads. The data show approximately 59,000 distinct CDR3 sequences, just over 55% seen once. This CDR3 contains 14 residues. The ends were cut back, 0 bases at V and 5 bases at J, with 13 bases in the middle. Germline CDR1 GTSNPN, CDR2 SVGIG (reference sequence).

The clonotype originates from a human donor with aplastic anemia. The sample comprised sorted CD4+, CD8+, or CD8+CD57+ T cells (not recorded which) from PBMCs. The chain carries TRBV30 and TRBJ1-2; a weak D match, TRBD1 (5 bases). The CDR3 loop reads CAWSVGASFYGYTF. The DNA for the CDR3 is TGTGCCTGGAGTGTAGGGGCTTCTTTTTATGGCTACACCTTC.